Listed here are 12 T cell receptor beta chains from one sample, sequenced in a study of early T cells in non-severe SARS-CoV-2 infection. Using its own MiXCR run on the 5' RACE reads, TCRdb lists one record per CDR3 protein. Of 69,000 or so distinct CDR3 sequences listed, 9.5% were seen once; the top ten hold under 7%. Sequenced material: whole blood. The receptor source for this set is an adult who was a healthcare worker with PCR-confirmed SARS-CoV-2 infection or an uninfected control (not recorded which).

This clonotype was picked up many times. The rearrangement joins TRBV7-9 to TRBJ2-1, with 8 bases aligning to TRBD2. The V gene end was trimmed by 5 bases and the J gene end by 2 bases; junction bases not matched to a gene: 5. The germline gives CDR1 SEHNR, CDR2 FQNEAQ (reference sequence). CDR3 length equals 15 residues. The CDR3 DNA reads TGTGCCAGCAGCCCTGGACTAGCAGCCTACAATGAGCAGTTCTTC. Protein: CASSPGLAAYNEQFF.

This clonotype has a count of ten or more. The rearrangement links TRBV10-3 to TRBJ2-7; D might be TRBD1 (5 bases). The V gene lost 0 bases and the J gene lost 2 bases, with 8 bases spanning the gap. The germline V gene encodes CDR1 ENHRY and CDR2 SYGVKD. This CDR3 is built from 14 residues. CDR3: CAISESRQTYEQYF. Written as DNA, the CDR3 is TGTGCCATCAGTGAGTCGCGACAGACCTACGAGCAGTACTTC.

The chain links TRBV20-1 to TRBJ2-1, with TRBD1 matching 7 bases. The V gene's germline CDR1 is DFQATT and CDR2 SNEGSKA (reference sequence). V lost 8 bases to trimming and J lost 1 base; unmatched junction nucleotides: 8. CDR3 length equals 14 residues. CDR3 sequence (DNA): TGCAGTACCGAAGCGGACAGGTCCTACAATGAGCAGTTCTTC. Residues: CSTEADRSYNEQFF.

In the case of this clonotype: At one boundary the junction diverges from the germline segment, which might be a read error. This chain links TRBV2 with TRBJ2-1; D unresolved. This CDR3 has 14 residues. Germline V CDR1 and CDR2: SNHLY, FYNNEI. The CDR3 DNA sequence: TGTGCCAGCGGTGATCTCCTGGAATTTGGTATCCCGTTCTTC. Translation: CASGDLLEFGIPFF.

This clonotype has only a few counts. The chain uses TRBV7-8 and TRBJ2-2, with 11 bases lining up with TRBD2. After removal of 5 bases from V and 6 bases from J, the junction contained 11 bases not matched to a gene. CDR3 length equals 17 residues. Germline V CDR1 and CDR2: SGHVS, FQNEAQ. The CDR3 here is CASSKGLAVVNPGELFF. In DNA form, the CDR3 reads TGTGCCAGCAGCAAGGGACTAGCGGTGGTTAACCCCGGGGAGCTGTTTTTT.

This rearrangement joins TRBV19 to TRBJ2-7; perhaps TRBD1 as D (6 bases). V dropped 3 bases and J dropped 9 bases, with 18 bases sitting between them. The germline CDR1 and CDR2 sequences are LNHDA and SQIVND (reference sequence). This CDR3 spans 14 amino acids. The CDR3 DNA follows: TGTGCCAGTAGTATTCAGGGGCGTACCCCCGTGCAGTACTTC. Protein: CASSIQGRTPVQYF.

The rearrangement uses TRBV19 and TRBJ2-7; D is possibly TRBD2 (5 bases). Germline values: CDR1 LNHDA, CDR2 SQIVND (reference sequence). V was shortened by 5 bases and J by 6 bases, with 14 bases between the two germline ends. The CDR3 covers 13 residues. DNA for the CDR3: TGTGCCAGTAGTCCCCGGGGAACTGGCGAGCAGTACTTC. Translating gives CASSPRGTGEQYF.

Turning to this clonotype: Germline is not matched at one junction end, which may reflect a read error. The chain links TRBV10-2 to TRBJ2-3; unclear D gene. The CDR3 has 16 amino acids. The germline V gene encodes CDR1 WSHSY and CDR2 SAAADI. The CDR3 DNA reads TGCTCCAGCAGTGACCGCCATCCTTCACTCACAGATACGCAGTATTTT. Protein product: CSSSDRHPSLTDTQYF.

The chain recombines TRBV19 with TRBJ1-2; no definite D call. V lost 7 bases to trimming and J lost 1 base, with 16 bases between them. The germline V gene encodes CDR1 LNHDA and CDR2 SQIVND (reference sequence). This CDR3 has 15 residues. The CDR3 protein is CASNPRGGINYGYTF. DNA for the CDR3: TGTGCCAGTAACCCTCGGGGAGGCATTAACTATGGCTACACCTTC.

This clonotype was observed a few times. This rearrangement joins TRBV5-5 to TRBJ2-7; D unresolved. CDR3 size: 14 residues. Germline V gene sequence: CDR1 SGHKS, CDR2 YYEKEE (reference sequence). Trimming pared 1 base from V and 0 bases from J, leaving 8 bases between. This CDR3 reads CASSLLPSSYEQYF. The DNA of the CDR3 is TGTGCCAGCAGCTTGTTACCGAGCTCCTACGAGCAGTACTTC.

To note about this clonotype: This may be a read error, as it is one base from a much larger clone. CDR3 protein: CASSKRQATTSGYTF. DNA of the CDR3: TGTGCCAGTAGTAAACGACAGGCGACAACTTCTGGCTACACCTTC. The rearrangement uses TRBV19 and TRBJ1-2; D is perhaps TRBD1 (6 bases). The CDR3 loop spans 15 amino acids. V was pared by 4 bases and J by 7 bases, with 19 bases between. Germline loops: CDR1 LNHDA, CDR2 SQIVND (reference sequence).

The chain uses TRBV7-2 and TRBJ2-7; D tentatively reads TRBD1 or TRBD2 (7 bases each). From germline, CDR1 is SGHTA and CDR2 FQGNSA. V was trimmed by 5 bases and J by 2 bases, leaving 19 bases between them. The CDR3 length is 16 residues. The CDR3 sequence: CASSQQRGRGAYEQYF. The CDR3 DNA sequence: TGTGCCAGCAGCCAACAGCGGGGCAGGGGGGCCTACGAGCAGTACTTC.